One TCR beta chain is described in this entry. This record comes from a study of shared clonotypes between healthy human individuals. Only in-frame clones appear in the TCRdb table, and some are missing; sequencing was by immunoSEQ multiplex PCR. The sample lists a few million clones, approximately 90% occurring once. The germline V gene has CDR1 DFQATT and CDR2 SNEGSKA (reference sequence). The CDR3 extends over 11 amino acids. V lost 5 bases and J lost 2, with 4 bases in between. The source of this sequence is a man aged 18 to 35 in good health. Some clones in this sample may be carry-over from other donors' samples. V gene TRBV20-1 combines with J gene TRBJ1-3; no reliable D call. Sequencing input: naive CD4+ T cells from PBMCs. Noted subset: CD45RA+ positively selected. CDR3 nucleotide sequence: TGCAGTGCTTGGACTGGAAACACCATATATTTT. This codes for CSAWTGNTIYF.